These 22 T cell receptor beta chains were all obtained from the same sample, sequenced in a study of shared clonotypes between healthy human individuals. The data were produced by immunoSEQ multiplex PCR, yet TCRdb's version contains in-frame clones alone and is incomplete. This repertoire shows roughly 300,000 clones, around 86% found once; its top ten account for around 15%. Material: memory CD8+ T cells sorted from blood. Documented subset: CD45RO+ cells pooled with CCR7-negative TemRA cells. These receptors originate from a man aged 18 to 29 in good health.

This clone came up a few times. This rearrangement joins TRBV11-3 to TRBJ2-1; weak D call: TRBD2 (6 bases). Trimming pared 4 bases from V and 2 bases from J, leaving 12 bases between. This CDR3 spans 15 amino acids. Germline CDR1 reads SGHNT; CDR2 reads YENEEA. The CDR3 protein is CASSSLATTYNEQFF. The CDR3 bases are TGTGCCAGCAGCTCCCTAGCGACGACCTACAATGAGCAGTTCTTC.

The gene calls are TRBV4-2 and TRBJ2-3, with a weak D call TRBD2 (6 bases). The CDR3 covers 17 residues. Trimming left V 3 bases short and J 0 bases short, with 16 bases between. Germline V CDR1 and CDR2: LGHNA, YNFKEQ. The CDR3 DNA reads TGTGCCAGCAGCCAGATGGGCGGGACTCCTAGCACAGATACGCAGTATTTT. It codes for CASSQMGGTPSTDTQYF.

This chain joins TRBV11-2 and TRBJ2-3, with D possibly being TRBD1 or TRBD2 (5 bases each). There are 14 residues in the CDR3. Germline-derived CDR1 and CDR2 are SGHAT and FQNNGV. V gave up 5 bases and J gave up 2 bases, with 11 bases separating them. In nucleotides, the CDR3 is TGTGCCAGCAGCGCCTGGGGACCCACAGATACGCAGTATTTT. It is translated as CASSAWGPTDTQYF.

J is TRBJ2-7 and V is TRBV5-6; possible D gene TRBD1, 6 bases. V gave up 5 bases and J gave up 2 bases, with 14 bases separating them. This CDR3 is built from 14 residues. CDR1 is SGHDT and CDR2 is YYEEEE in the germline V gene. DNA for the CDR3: TGTGCCAGCAGTCCGGACAGTACTCCCTACGAGCAGTACTTC. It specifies CASSPDSTPYEQYF.

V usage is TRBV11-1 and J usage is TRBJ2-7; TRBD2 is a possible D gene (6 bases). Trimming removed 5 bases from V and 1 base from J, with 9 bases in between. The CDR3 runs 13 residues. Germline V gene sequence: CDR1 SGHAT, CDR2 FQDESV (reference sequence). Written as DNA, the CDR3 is TGTGCCAGCAGCCCCGGGACTTCCTACGAGCAGTACTTC. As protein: CASSPGTSYEQYF.

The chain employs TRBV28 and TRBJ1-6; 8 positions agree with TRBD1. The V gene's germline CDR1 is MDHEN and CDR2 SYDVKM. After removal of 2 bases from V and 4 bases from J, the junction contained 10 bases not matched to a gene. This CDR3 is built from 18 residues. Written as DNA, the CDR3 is TGTGCCAGCAGTTTAGCTTCCTCCAGGGGGCCGTATAATTCACCCCTCCACTTT. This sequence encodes CASSLASSRGPYNSPLHF.

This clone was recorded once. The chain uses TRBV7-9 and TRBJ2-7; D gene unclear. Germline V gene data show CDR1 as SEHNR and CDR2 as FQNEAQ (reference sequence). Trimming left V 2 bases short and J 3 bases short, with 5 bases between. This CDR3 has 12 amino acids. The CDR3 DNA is TGTGCCAGCAGCTTAAATATCTACGAGCAGTACTTC. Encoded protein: CASSLNIYEQYF.

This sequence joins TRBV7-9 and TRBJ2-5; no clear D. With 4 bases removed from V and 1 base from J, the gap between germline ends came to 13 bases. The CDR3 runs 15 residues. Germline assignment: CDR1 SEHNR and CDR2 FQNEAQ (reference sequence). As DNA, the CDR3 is TGTGCCAGCAGCTCCGTTCCGCTAATCCAAGAGACCCAGTACTTC. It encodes CASSSVPLIQETQYF.

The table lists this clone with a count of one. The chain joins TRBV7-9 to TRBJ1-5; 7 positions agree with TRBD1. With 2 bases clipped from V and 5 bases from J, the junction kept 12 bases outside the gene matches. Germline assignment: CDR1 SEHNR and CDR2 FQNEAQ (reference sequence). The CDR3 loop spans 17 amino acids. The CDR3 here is CASSLIGRQGSYQPQHF. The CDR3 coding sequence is TGTGCCAGCAGCTTAATAGGGAGACAGGGTAGTTATCAGCCCCAGCATTTT.

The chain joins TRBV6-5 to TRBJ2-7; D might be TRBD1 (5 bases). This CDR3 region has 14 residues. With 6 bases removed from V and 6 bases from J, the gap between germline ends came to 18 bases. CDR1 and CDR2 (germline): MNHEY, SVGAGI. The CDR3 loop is CASSSGIGASEQYF. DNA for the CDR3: TGTGCCAGCAGCTCCGGTATAGGGGCTAGCGAGCAGTACTTC.

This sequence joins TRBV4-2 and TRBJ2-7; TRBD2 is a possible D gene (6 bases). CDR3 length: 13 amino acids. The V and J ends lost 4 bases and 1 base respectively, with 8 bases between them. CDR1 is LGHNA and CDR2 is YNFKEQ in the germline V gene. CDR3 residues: CASSPGDSYEQYF. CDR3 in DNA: TGTGCCAGCAGCCCGGGGGATTCCTACGAGCAGTACTTC.

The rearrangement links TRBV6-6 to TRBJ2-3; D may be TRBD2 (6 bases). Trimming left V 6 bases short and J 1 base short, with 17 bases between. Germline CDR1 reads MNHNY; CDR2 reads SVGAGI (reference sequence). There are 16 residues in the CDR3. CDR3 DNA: TGTGCCAGCAGCCAGGGCAATTTAGCGGGCACAGATACGCAGTATTTT. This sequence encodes CASSQGNLAGTDTQYF.

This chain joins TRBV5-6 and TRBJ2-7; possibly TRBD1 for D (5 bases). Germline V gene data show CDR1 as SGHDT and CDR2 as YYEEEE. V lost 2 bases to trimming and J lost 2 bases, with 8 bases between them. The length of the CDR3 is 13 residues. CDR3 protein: CASSLSGPYEQYF. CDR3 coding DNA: TGTGCCAGCAGCTTATCAGGGCCCTACGAGCAGTACTTC.

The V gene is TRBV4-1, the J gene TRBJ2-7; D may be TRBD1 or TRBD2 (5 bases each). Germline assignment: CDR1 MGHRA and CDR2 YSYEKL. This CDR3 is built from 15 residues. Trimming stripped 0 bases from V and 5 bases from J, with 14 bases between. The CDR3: CASSQEGDAGNEQYF. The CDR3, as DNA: TGCGCCAGCAGCCAAGAGGGAGACGCAGGGAACGAGCAGTACTTC.

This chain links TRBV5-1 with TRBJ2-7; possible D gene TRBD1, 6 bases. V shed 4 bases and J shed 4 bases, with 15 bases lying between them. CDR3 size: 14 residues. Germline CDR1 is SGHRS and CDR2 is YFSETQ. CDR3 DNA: TGCGCCAGCAGCCCGGGACCAAGGGGGTACGAGCAGTACTTC. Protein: CASSPGPRGYEQYF.

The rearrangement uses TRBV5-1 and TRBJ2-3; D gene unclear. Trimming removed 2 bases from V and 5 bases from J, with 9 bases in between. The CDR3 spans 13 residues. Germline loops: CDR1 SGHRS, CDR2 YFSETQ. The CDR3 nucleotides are TGCGCCAGCAGCTTCTCCGGCCAAGATACGCAGTATTTT. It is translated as CASSFSGQDTQYF.

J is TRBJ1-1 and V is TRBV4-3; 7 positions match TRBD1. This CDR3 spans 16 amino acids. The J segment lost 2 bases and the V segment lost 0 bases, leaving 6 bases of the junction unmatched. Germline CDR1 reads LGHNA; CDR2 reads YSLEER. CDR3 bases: TGCGCCAGCAGCCAAGATGGGGGGACAGAAAACACTGAAGCTTTCTTT. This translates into CASSQDGGTENTEAFF.

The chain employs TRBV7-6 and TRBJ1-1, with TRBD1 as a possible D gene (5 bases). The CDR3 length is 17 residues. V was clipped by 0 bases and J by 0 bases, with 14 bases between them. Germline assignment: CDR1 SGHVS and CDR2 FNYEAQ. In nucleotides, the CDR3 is TGTGCCAGCAGCTTAGCGCCACAATGGGGGATGAACACTGAAGCTTTCTTT. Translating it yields CASSLAPQWGMNTEAFF.

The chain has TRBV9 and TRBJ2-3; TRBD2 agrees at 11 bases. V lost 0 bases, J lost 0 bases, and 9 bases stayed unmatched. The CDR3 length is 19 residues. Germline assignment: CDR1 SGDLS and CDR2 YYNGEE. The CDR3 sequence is CASSVVGSGGALSTDTQYF. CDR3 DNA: TGTGCCAGCAGCGTAGTAGGTAGCGGGGGGGCGTTAAGCACAGATACGCAGTATTTT.

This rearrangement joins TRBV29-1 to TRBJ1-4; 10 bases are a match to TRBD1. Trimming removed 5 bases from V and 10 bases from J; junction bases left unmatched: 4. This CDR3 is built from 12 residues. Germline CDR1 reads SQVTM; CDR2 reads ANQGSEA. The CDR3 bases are TGCAGCGTTATGACAGGGGGCAGAAAACTGTTTTTT. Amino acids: CSVMTGGRKLFF.

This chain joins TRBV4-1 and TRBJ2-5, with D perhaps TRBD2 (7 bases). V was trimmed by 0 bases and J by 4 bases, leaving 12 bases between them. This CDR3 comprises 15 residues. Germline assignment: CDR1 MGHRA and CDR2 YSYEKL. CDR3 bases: TGCGCCAGCAGCCAAGACCCCGGGGGGCGAGAGACCCAGTACTTC. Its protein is CASSQDPGGRETQYF.

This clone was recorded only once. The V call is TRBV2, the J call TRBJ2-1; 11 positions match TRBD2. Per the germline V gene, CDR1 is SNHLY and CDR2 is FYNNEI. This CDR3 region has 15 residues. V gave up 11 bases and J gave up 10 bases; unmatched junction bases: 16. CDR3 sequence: CAATIEGLAVREQFF. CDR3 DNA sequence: TGTGCCGCAACAATCGAGGGACTAGCGGTAAGGGAGCAGTTCTTC. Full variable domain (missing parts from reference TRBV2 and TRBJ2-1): EPEVTQTPSHQVTQMGQEVILRCVPISNHLYFYWYRQILGQKVEFLVSFYNNEISEKSEIFDDQFSVERPDGSNFTLKIRSTKLEDSAMYFCAATIEGLAVREQFFGPGTRLTVL.